Sequencing of this TCR beta chain was carried out in a study of OX40 agonist ivuxolimab in advanced cancers. Sequencing was performed with immunoSEQ multiplex PCR; in TCRdb, only in-frame clones are kept and a portion is missing. Of more than 45,000 clones listed, 60% to 80% are singletons. This clone was picked up a small number of times. CDR1 and CDR2 (germline): GTSNPN, SVGIG (reference sequence). The V gene lost 2 bases and the J gene lost 5 bases, with 12 bases spanning the gap. This CDR3 has 13 residues. The sample here was CD4+ or CD8+ T cells sorted from blood, taken in a trial of the OX40 agonist ivuxolimab. The TCR originated in an adult with an advanced solid tumor such as melanoma, head and neck, liver or kidney cancer. The V and J genes are TRBV30 and TRBJ2-5; tentatively, D is TRBD2 (6 bases). CDR3 protein: CAWSRRERETQYF. In nucleotides, the CDR3 is TGTGCCTGGAGTAGGAGGGAACGGGAGACCCAGTACTTC.